The T cell receptor beta chain described here comes from a study of blood T cell repertoires in COVID-19. Germline loops: CDR1 MDHEN, CDR2 SYDVKM. V lost 6 bases to trimming and J lost 7 bases, with 16 bases between them. The CDR3 consists of 14 residues. This clone has just a few counts. Using immunoSEQ multiplex PCR, the repertoire was profiled, and TCRdb retains in-frame clones only, with some absent. The sample yields a few hundred thousand clones, more than 85% seen once. The receptor's source is a woman between 45 and 65 years old with COVID-19, enrolled during active disease. The chain joins TRBV28 to TRBJ1-5, with TRBD1 as a possible D gene (5 bases). The sequencing input was peripheral blood. The CDR3 here is CASSRDLGGQPQHF. The CDR3 DNA sequence: TGTGCCAGCAGCCGGGACCTCGGGGGGCAGCCCCAGCATTTT.